This entry concerns a single TCR beta chain. Per the germline V gene, CDR1 is SGHKS and CDR2 is YYEKEE (reference sequence). The V gene lost 0 bases and the J gene lost 0 bases, with 16 bases spanning the gap. The CDR3 sequence is 18 residues long. The record originates from a study of blood T cell repertoires in COVID-19. About the study: Samples came from the United States, Italy and Spain, spanning acute and convalescent COVID-19.

Original data processing: Reference gene primer amplification gave nucleated cell count estimates. This table comes from immunoSEQ multiplex PCR, and its TCRdb copy is limited to in-frame clones, with some not included. That table gives V, J and clone size, and the DNA gave D and trimming. In the table there are a few hundred thousand clones, about 83% of which are singletons. The TCR was taken from a man aged 45-60 years with active or convalescent COVID-19. The sample consisted of peripheral blood. The gene calls are TRBV5-5 and TRBJ1-5; D not certain. The CDR3 DNA is TGTGCCAGCAGCTTGGAGATGTCGGGGTCTTATAGCAATCAGCCCCAGCATTTT. It encodes CASSLEMSGSYSNQPQHF.